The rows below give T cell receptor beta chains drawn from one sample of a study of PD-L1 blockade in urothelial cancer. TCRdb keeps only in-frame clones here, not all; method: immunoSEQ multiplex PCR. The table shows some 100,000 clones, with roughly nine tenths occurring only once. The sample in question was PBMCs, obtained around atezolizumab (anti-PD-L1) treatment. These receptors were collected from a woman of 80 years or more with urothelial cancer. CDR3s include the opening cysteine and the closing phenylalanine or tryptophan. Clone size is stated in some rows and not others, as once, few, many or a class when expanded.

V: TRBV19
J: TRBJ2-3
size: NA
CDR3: CASSILQKVTDTQYF

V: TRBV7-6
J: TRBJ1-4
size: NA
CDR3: CASSRGTGPEEKLFF

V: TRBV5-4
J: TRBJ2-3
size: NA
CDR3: CASSLEQGVGSDTQYF

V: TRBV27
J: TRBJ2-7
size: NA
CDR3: CASSRTGGGYEQYF

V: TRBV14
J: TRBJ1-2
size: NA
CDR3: CASSQEGAGQTLDGYTF

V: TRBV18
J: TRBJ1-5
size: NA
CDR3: CASSAGTDSNQPQHF

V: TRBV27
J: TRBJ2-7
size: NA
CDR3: CASSLLIRRHIYEQYF

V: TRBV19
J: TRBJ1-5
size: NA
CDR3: CASSILYGNQPQHF

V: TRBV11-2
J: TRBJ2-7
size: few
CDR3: CASSLSAQHYYEQYF

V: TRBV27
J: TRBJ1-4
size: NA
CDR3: CATRDSINEKLFF

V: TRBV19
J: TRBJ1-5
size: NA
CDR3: CASSTQGSNQPQHF

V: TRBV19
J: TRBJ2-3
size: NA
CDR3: CASTTSGNPSTDTQYF

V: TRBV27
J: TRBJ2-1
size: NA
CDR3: CASSSLDRGHEQFF

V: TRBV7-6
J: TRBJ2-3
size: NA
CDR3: CASSSPMTGSEDTQYF

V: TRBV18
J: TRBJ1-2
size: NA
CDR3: CASSPEHNYGYTF

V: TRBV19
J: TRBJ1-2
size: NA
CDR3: CASSVDRGDGYTF

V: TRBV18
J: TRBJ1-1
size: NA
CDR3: CASSPGQADTEAFF

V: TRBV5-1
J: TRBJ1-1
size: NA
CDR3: CASSLRGDWTGTEAFF

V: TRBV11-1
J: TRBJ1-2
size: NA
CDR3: CASSFRTGAKDGYTF

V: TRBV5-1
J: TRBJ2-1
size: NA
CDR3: CASSLSPASGRDNEQFF

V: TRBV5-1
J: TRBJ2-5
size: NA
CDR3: CASSLGPLAGGETQYF

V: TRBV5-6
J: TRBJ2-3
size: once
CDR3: CASSLGGTSGPNRYTQYF

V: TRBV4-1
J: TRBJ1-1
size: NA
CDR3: CASSQELTGVTEAFF

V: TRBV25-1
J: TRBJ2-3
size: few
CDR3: CASSERFGDTQYF

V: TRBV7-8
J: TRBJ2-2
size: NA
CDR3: CASSPRTSGNTGELFF

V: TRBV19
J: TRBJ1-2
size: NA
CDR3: CASSAIDRGRANYGYTF

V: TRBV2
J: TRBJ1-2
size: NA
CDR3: CASSGSSIGYTF

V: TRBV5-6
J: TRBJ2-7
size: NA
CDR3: CASSLVDRARDEQYF

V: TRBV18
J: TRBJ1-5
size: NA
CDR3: CASSPPGLNQPQHF

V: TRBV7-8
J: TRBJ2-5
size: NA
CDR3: CASSLVGFPGTQYF

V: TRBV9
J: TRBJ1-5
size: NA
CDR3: CASSAGQGVWQPQHF

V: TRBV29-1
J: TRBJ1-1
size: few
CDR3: CSVDIEAFF

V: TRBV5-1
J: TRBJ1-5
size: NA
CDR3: CASSLGTGGWGNQPQHF

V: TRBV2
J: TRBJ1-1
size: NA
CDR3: CASRTQGPEAFF

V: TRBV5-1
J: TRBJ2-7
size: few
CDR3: CASMAGDEQYF

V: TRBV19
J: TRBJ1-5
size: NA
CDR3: CASSITTGGRQPQHF

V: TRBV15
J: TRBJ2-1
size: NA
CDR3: CATSREGTRGRPGYNEQFF

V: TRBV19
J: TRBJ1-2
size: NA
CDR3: CASRLGGVGYTF

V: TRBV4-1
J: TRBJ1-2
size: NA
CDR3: CASSQPGGFNYGYTF

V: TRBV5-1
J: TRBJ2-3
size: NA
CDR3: CASSFATSGSPDTQYF

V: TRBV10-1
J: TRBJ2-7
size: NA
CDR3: CASSESNGQGPYEQYF

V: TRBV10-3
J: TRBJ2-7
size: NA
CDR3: CAISDLGRSYEQYF